This entry describes one T cell receptor (beta chain). Antigen specificity is unknown. The CDR3 runs to 13 residues. Trimming shortened V by 11 bases and J by 4 bases, and 16 bases separated the two germline ends. Germline V gene data show CDR1 as LNHDA and CDR2 as SQIVND (reference sequence). The data were produced by immunoSEQ multiplex PCR, yet TCRdb's version contains in-frame clones alone and is incomplete. Of more than 90,000 clones in the sample, about 90% were seen once. These data originate in a study of CD4+ T cells in melanoma. Study-wide results and limits: Diverse differentiation states were reported for melanoma neoantigen-specific CD4+ T cells. CD8+ T cell, macrophage and B cell function reportedly correlated with neoantigen-specific CD4+ T cells.

The rearrangement uses TRBV19 and TRBJ2-3; no definite D call. This TCR was recovered from a human donor with melanoma. Sequences were obtained from peripheral blood. In nucleotides, the CDR3 is TGTGCCTCAAAGTCAGGTAGCTCAGATACGCAGTATTTT. This codes for CASKSGSSDTQYF.